This TCR beta chain was sequenced in a study of blood T cells in healthy people across ages. Overall study context: Using template switching, researchers captured about one barcoded beta molecule for each two T cells. Findings and limits, study-wide: There were more naive CD4+ cells and higher diversity in long-lived donors than in aged donors.

The CDR3 sequence is 15 residues long. Trimming left V 4 bases short and J 2 bases short, with 9 bases between. Looked up from germline, CDR1 is KGHSH and CDR2 is LQKENI. Through a sample-barcoded 5' primer and a J-beta primer mix, a second PCR was run for roughly 6 to 12 cycles. TCRdb re-analysed the 5' RACE reads in MiXCR, keeping a single row per CDR3 protein. The sample gives some 710,000 distinct CDR3 sequences, around 50% of which show up once; 15% to 20% is in the top ten. Worth noting for this clonotype: The antigen is unknown.

The sequenced sample consisted of blood. The chain is built from TRBV18 and TRBJ2-6; D unclear. This sequence was found in a man older than 75 in good health. The chain's CDR3 is CASSLSAPGANVLTF. CDR3 sequence (DNA): TGTGCCAGCTCACTATCAGCCCCTGGGGCCAACGTCCTGACTTTC.